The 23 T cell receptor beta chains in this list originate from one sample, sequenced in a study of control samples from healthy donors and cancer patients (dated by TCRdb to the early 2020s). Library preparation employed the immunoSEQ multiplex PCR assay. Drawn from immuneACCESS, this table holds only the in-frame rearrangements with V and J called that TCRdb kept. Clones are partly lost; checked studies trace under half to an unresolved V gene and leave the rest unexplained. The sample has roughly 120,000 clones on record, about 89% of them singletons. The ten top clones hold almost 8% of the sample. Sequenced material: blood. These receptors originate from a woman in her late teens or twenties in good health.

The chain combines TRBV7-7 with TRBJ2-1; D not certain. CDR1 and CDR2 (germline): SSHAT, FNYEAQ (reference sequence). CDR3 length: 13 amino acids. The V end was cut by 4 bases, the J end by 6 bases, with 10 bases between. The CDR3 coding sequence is TGTGCCAGCAGCTCAGACCCTACCAATGAGCAGTTCTTC. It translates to CASSSDPTNEQFF.

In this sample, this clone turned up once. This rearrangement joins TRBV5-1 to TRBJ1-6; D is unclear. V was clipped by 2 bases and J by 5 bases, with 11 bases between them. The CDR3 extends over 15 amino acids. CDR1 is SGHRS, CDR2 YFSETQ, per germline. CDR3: CASSFSPGDNSPLHF. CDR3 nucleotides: TGCGCCAGCAGCTTCTCCCCAGGCGATAATTCACCCCTCCACTTT.

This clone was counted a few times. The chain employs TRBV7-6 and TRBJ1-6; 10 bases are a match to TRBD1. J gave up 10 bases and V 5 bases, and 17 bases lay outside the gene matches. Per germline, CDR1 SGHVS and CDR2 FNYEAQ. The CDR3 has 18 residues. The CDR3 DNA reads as TGTGCCAGCAGCCCTGTTGTGGGGGACAGGGGTCTTGGATCACCCCTCCACTTT. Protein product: CASSPVVGDRGLGSPLHF. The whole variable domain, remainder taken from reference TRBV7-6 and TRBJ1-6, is GAGVSQSPRYKVTKRGQDVALRCDPISGHVSLYWYRQALGQGPEFLTYFNYEAQQDKSGLPNDRFSAERPEGSISTLTIQRTEQRDSAMYRCASSPVVGDRGLGSPLHFGNGTRLTVT.

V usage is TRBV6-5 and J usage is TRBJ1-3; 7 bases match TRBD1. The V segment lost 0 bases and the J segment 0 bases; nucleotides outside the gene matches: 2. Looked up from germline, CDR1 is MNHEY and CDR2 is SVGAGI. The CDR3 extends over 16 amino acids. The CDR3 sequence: CASSYSGTASGNTIYF. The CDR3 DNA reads TGTGCCAGCAGTTACTCGGGGACAGCCTCTGGAAACACCATATATTTT.

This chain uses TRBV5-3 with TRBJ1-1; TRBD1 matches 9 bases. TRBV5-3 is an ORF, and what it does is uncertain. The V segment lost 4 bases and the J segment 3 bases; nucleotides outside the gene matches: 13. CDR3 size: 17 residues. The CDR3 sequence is CARSAPGQGGLYTEAFF. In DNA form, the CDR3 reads TGTGCCAGAAGCGCCCCGGGACAGGGAGGTTTATACACTGAAGCTTTCTTT.

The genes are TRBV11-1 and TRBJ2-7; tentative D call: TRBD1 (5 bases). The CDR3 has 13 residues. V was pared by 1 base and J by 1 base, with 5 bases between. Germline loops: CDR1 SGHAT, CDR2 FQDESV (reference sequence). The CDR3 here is CASSLDRSYEQYF. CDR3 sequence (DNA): TGTGCCAGCAGCTTAGACAGGTCCTACGAGCAGTACTTC.

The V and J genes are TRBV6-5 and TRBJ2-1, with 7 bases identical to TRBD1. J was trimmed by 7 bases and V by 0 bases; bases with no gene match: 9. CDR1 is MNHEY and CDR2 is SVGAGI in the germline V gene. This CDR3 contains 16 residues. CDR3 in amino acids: CASSYSHRGLGNEQFF. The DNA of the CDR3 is TGTGCCAGCAGTTACTCTCACAGGGGTCTGGGGAATGAGCAGTTCTTC.

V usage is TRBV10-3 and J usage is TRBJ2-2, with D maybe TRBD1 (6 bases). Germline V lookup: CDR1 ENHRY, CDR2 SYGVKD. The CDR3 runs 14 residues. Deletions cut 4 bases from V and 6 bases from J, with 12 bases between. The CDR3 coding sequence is TGTGCCATCAGTGGGAGACAGGAGTCCGGGGAGCTGTTTTTT. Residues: CAISGRQESGELFF.

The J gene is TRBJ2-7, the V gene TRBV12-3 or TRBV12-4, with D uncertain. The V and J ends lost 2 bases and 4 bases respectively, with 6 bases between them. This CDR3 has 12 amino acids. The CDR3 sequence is CASSLLLYEQYF. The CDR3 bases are TGTGCCAGCAGTTTACTATTGTACGAGCAGTACTTC.

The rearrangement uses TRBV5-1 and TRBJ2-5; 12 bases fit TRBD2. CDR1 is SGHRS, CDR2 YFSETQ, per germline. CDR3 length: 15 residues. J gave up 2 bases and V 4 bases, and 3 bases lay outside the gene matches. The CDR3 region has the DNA TGCGCCAGCAGCCCGACTAGCGGGAGACAAGAGACCCAGTACTTC. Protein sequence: CASSPTSGRQETQYF.

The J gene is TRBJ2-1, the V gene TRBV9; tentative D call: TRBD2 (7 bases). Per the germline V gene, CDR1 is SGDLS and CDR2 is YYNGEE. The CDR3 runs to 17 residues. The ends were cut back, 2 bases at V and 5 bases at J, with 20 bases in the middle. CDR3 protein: CASSVFLGGGPNNEQFF. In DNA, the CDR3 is TGTGCCAGCAGCGTCTTCCTTGGCGGGGGCCCCAACAATGAGCAGTTCTTC.

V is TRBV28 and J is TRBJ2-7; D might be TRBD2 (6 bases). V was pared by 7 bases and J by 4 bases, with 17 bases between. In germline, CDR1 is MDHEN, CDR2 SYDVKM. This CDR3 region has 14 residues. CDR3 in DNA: TGTGCCAGCACCCCCGCCGGTAGCGGTTACGAGCAGTACTTC. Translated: CASTPAGSGYEQYF.

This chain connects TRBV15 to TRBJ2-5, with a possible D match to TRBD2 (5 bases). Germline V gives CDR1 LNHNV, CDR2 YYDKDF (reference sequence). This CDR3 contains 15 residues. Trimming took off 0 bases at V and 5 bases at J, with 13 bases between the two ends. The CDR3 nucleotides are TGTGCCACCAGCAGAGACGGAGGAATTCTCGAGACCCAGTACTTC. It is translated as CATSRDGGILETQYF.

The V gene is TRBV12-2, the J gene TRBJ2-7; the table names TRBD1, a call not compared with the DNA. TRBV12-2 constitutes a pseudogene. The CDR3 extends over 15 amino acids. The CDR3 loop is CASRLAPQGTYEQYF. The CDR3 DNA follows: TGTGCAAGTCGCTTAGCGCCACAGGGGACCTACGAGCAGTACTTC.

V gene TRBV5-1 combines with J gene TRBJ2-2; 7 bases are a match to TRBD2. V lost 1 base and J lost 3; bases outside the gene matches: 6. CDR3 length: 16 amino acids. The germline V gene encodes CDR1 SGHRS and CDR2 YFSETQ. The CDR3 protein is CASSLSGRGYTGELFF. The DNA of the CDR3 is TGCGCCAGCAGCTTGTCTGGGCGGGGGTACACCGGGGAGCTGTTTTTT.

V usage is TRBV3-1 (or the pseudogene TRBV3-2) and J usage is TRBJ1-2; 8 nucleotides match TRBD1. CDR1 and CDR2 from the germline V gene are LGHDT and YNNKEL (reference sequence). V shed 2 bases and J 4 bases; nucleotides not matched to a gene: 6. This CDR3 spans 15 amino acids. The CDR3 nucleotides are TGTGCCAGCAGCCAACGACAGGGGAACGGCTATGGCTACACCTTC. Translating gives CASSQRQGNGYGYTF.

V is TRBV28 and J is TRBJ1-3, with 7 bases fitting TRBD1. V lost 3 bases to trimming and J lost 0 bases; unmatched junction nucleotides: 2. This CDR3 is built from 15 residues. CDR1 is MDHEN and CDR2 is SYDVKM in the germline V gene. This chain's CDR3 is CASSFGTVSGNTIYF. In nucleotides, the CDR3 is TGTGCCAGCAGTTTCGGGACAGTCTCTGGAAACACCATATATTTT.

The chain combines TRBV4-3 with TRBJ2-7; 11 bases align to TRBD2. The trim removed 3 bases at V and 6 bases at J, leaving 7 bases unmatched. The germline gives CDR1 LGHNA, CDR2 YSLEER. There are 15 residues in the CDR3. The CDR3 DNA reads TGCGCCAGCAGCCAGGAACTAGCGGGAGCGGGCGAGCAGTACTTC. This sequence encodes CASSQELAGAGEQYF.

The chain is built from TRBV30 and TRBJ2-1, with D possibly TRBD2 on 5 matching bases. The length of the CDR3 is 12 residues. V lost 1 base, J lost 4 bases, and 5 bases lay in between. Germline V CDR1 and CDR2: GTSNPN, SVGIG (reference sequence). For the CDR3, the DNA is TGTGCCTGGAGTGGCGGGTACAATGAGCAGTTCTTC. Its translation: CAWSGGYNEQFF.

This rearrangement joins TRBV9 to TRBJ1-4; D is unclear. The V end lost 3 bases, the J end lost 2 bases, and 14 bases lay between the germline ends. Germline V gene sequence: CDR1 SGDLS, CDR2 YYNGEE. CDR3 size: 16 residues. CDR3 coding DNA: TGTGCCAGCAGCGCCGGTTTGGGAACGACTAATGAAAAACTGTTTTTT. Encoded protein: CASSAGLGTTNEKLFF.

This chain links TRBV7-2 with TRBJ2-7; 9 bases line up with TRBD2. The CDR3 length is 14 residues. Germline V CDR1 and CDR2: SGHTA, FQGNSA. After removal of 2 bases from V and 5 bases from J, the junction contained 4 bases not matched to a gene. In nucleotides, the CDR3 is TGTGCCAGCAGCTTAAGGCGGGGGGGCGACGAGCAGTACTTC. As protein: CASSLRRGGDEQYF.

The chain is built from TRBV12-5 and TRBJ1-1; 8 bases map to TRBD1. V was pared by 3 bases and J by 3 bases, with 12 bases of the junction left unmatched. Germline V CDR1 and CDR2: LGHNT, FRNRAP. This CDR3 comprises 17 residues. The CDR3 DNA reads TGTGCTAGTGGTTTCATGACAGGGGCCGGGAGGGACACTGAAGCTTTCTTT. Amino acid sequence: CASGFMTGAGRDTEAFF. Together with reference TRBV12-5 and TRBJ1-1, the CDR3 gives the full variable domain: DARVTQTPRHKVTEMGQEVTMRCQPILGHNTVFWYRQTMMQGLELLAYFRNRAPLDDSGMPKDRFSAEMPDATLATLKIQPSEPRDSAVYFCASGFMTGAGRDTEAFFGQGTRLTVV.

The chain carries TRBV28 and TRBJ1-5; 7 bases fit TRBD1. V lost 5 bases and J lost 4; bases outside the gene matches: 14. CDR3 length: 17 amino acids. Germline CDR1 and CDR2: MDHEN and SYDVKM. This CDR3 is CASSQPRATGANQPQHF. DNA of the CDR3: TGTGCCAGCAGTCAACCTCGGGCAACAGGGGCTAATCAGCCCCAGCATTTT.